This T cell receptor beta chain comes out of a study of shared clonotypes between healthy human individuals. Profiled with immunoSEQ multiplex PCR; TCRdb holds only in-frame clones, not every one. This table has around 700,000 clones, approximately 79% appearing once. Note on this clone: As yet, its antigen is unknown.

Deletions cut 7 bases from V and 2 bases from J, with 29 bases between. The CDR3 length is 19 residues. Germline values: CDR1 LNHDA, CDR2 SQIVND (reference sequence). Broader study findings: Apart from blood, nothing was sampled; tissue repertoires likely differ. Approximately 5.4% of naive CD4 clonotypes were common to a few donors.

The healthy adult donors were HIV-negative and reported no recent acute infections or vaccinations. Sequencing used memory CD4+ T cells sorted from blood. Subset specified: CD45RA-negative fraction. This TCR was sampled from a woman in her twenties or thirties in good health. The chain joins TRBV19 to TRBJ1-2; a weak D match, TRBD1 (5 bases). CDR3 protein: CASNVRTFTEGKGNYGYTF. CDR3 in DNA: TGTGCCAGTAATGTGAGGACTTTCACCGAGGGAAAGGGGAACTATGGCTACACCTTC.